The 18 T cell receptor beta chains listed next were all sequenced from one sample in a study of graft-versus-host responses after intestinal transplantation. No antigens are known for them. Sequenced by immunoSEQ multiplex PCR; TCRdb stores in-frame clones only, minus some. The data show tens of thousands of clones, with about 80% seen just once and about 0.4% held by the top ten. The sequenced sample was unstimulated CD4+ T cells sorted from spleen or lymph node cells, obtained before transplant. The receptors stem from a human donor who was the organ donor for an intestinal transplant.

The rearrangement joins TRBV5-8 to TRBJ2-3; D might be TRBD2 (6 bases). The length of the CDR3 is 14 residues. Germline CDR1 SGHTS, CDR2 YDEGEE. The ends were cut back, 4 bases at V and 0 bases at J, with 9 bases in the middle. The chain's CDR3 is CASSIGGSTDTQYF. The CDR3 region has the DNA TGTGCCAGCAGCATCGGGGGAAGCACAGATACGCAGTATTTT. Combining the CDR3 with reference TRBV5-8 and TRBJ2-3 gives the whole variable domain EAGVTQSPTHLIKTRGQQATLRCSPISGHTSVYWYQQALGLGLQFLLWYDEGEERNRGNFPPRFSGRQFPNYSSELNVNALELEDSALYLCASSIGGSTDTQYFGPGTRLTVL.

Concerning this clone: A junction boundary mismatches the germline segment, possibly from a read error. The chain joins TRBV7-7 to TRBJ1-1; no clear D gene. CDR3 size: 16 residues. Germline CDR1 and CDR2: SSHAT and FNYEAQ (reference sequence). In DNA, the CDR3 is TGTGCTAGCAGCTTAGCGGCTCGGGGAGCGGACACTGAAGCTTTCTTT. Encoded protein: CASSLAARGADTEAFF.

This clone showed up just once. This sequence joins TRBV2 and TRBJ2-5; the D gene is possibly TRBD1 (5 bases). The CDR3 consists of 14 residues. Germline CDR1 reads SNHLY; CDR2 reads FYNNEI. Trimming removed 8 bases from V and 4 bases from J, with 17 bases in between. The CDR3 sequence is CASRPDTVSETQYF. The DNA of the CDR3 is TGTGCCAGCCGCCCGGACACTGTCTCAGAGACCCAGTACTTC.

This chain links TRBV13 with TRBJ2-3, with D hard to call. Trimming removed 5 bases at V and 2 bases at J, with 5 bases between. CDR3 size: 12 residues. From germline, CDR1 is PRHDT and CDR2 FYEKMQ (reference sequence). The CDR3 loop is CASSPYTDTQYF. The CDR3 region has the DNA TGTGCCAGCAGCCCGTACACAGATACGCAGTATTTT.

This chain connects TRBV14 to TRBJ2-1; tentative D call: TRBD1 (6 bases). V lost 0 bases and J lost 4, with 13 bases in between. The V gene's germline CDR1 is SGHDN and CDR2 FVKESK. The length of the CDR3 is 16 residues. CDR3 region: CASSQDRGQSYNEQFF. In DNA, the CDR3 is TGTGCCAGCAGCCAAGATCGGGGACAAAGTTACAATGAGCAGTTCTTC.

The chain has TRBV19 and TRBJ2-3; a possible D gene is TRBD2 (6 bases). This CDR3 region has 16 residues. Germline V gene lookup returns CDR1 LNHDA and CDR2 SQIVND (reference sequence). The V end was cut by 5 bases, the J end by 2 bases, with 17 bases between. CDR3 protein: CASSARGVPTTDTQYF. The DNA of the CDR3 is TGTGCCAGTAGTGCCCGCGGGGTTCCCACCACAGATACGCAGTATTTT.

This clone was seen a handful of times. The rearrangement joins TRBV11-2 to TRBJ2-5; a weak D match, TRBD2 (5 bases). Germline CDR1 is SGHAT and CDR2 is FQNNGV. There are 14 residues in the CDR3. With 0 bases removed from V and 11 bases from J, the gap between germline ends came to 16 bases. The CDR3 sequence is CASSLDRATSGQYF. The CDR3 DNA reads TGTGCCAGCAGCTTAGATAGAGCCACCTCGGGACAGTACTTC.

The rearrangement joins TRBV6-1 to TRBJ1-5; a possible D gene is TRBD1 (6 bases). The CDR3 has 16 amino acids. CDR1 and CDR2 (germline): MNHNS, SASEGT. V was pared by 2 bases and J by 2 bases, with 13 bases between. The CDR3 reads CASSEWGGPGNQPQHF. The CDR3 DNA sequence: TGTGCCAGCAGTGAATGGGGGGGGCCGGGCAATCAGCCCCAGCATTTT.

The rearrangement uses TRBV7-9 and TRBJ2-4; 12 bases fit TRBD1. Germline V gives CDR1 SEHNR, CDR2 FQNEAQ (reference sequence). The trim removed 5 bases at V and 0 bases at J, leaving 8 bases unmatched. The CDR3 contains 18 residues. CDR3 DNA sequence: TGTGCCAGCAGCCTCGGGGACAGGGGGCGCCTAGCCAAAAACATTCAGTACTTC. Translation gives CASSLGDRGRLAKNIQYF.

The chain uses TRBV19 and TRBJ2-5; 7 bases line up with TRBD1. CDR3 size: 17 residues. J lost 4 bases, V lost 4 bases, and 15 bases had no gene match. Germline loops: CDR1 LNHDA, CDR2 SQIVND (reference sequence). Written as DNA, the CDR3 is TGTGCCAGTAGTAGTAGAGGTACAGGGGCAGAGGTAGAGACCCAGTACTTC. Amino acid sequence: CASSSRGTGAEVETQYF.

The chain recombines TRBV27 with TRBJ2-2; D unclear. V lost 6 bases and J 7 bases, leaving 15 bases between the germline ends. The CDR3 has 14 residues. Germline V lookup: CDR1 MNHEY, CDR2 SMNVEV (reference sequence). CDR3 protein: CASSPYDWSGELFF. For the CDR3, the DNA is TGTGCCAGCAGCCCATACGATTGGAGCGGGGAGCTGTTTTTT.

This rearrangement joins TRBV11-2 to TRBJ2-1, with TRBD1 as a possible D gene (6 bases). Germline V gene sequence: CDR1 SGHAT, CDR2 FQNNGV. Trimming removed 3 bases at V and 3 bases at J, with 15 bases between. The CDR3 covers 16 residues. CDR3 sequence: CASSFLAGTLYNEQFF. The CDR3 DNA follows: TGTGCCAGCAGCTTCTTGGCAGGGACACTCTACAATGAGCAGTTCTTC.

CDR3 DNA sequence: TGTGCCAGCAGTTTAGCCAGGGGGCTCGGTAATTCACCCCTCCACTTT. Protein: CASSLARGLGNSPLHF. J is TRBJ1-6 and V is TRBV6-5; 8 nucleotides line up with TRBD1. CDR1 and CDR2 from the germline V gene are MNHEY and SVGAGI. This CDR3 is 16 amino acids long. Trimming at V came to 4 bases and at J to 6 bases, leaving 8 bases not matched to a gene.

This clone was counted between two and nine times. V gene TRBV5-8 combines with J gene TRBJ1-4; the D gene is possibly TRBD1 (6 bases). The CDR3 spans 14 residues. Trimming pared 1 base from V and 7 bases from J, leaving 11 bases between. Germline CDR1 reads SGHTS; CDR2 reads YDEGEE. CDR3: CASSLITGSEKLFF. Written as DNA, the CDR3 is TGTGCCAGCAGCTTGATTACAGGGAGTGAAAAACTGTTTTTT.

A single count supports this clone. This sequence joins TRBV14 and TRBJ2-5, with 9 bases identical to TRBD2. The germline CDR1 and CDR2 sequences are SGHDN and FVKESK. The V and J ends lost 3 bases and 5 bases, in that order; junction bases with no gene match: 1. The CDR3 loop spans 13 amino acids. The CDR3, as DNA: TGTGCCAGCAGCCATGCGGGGGGGGAGACCCAGTACTTC. This sequence encodes CASSHAGGETQYF.

In DNA, the CDR3 is TGCAGCGCCCGGGGGTACGGGAAAGCAAAAGGTAAAGAGACCCAGTACTTC. Amino acids: CSARGYGKAKGKETQYF. This chain links TRBV29-1 with TRBJ2-5; a possible D gene is TRBD2 (6 bases). Germline CDR1 SQVTM, CDR2 ANQGSEA. Between the trimmed V and J ends, which lost 7 bases and 3 bases, there was a span of 27 bases. This CDR3 is 17 amino acids long. Variable domain in full (rest from reference TRBV29-1 and TRBJ2-5): SAVISQKPSRDICQRGTSLTIQCQVDSQVTMMFWYRQQPGQSLTLIATANQGSEATYESGFVIDKFPISRPNLTFSTLTVSNMSPEDSSIYLCSARGYGKAKGKETQYFGPGTRLLVL.

The J gene is TRBJ2-2, the V gene TRBV6-5; TRBD1 agrees at 9 bases. The germline V gene has CDR1 MNHEY and CDR2 SVGAGI. The CDR3 has 15 amino acids. J lost 5 bases, V lost 8 bases, and 9 bases had no gene match. CDR3 residues: CASLLKQGATGELFF. The CDR3 DNA reads as TGTGCCAGCCTCCTGAAACAGGGGGCTACCGGGGAGCTGTTTTTT.

The chain has TRBV6-5 and TRBJ1-5; 7 nucleotides align to TRBD1. This CDR3 is 15 amino acids long. Per germline, CDR1 MNHEY and CDR2 SVGAGI. V dropped 8 bases and J dropped 3; count of bases not matched to a gene: 10. The CDR3 nucleotides are TGTGCCAGCGGACGGACAGGACCAAACAATCAGCCCCAGCATTTT. It is translated as CASGRTGPNNQPQHF.